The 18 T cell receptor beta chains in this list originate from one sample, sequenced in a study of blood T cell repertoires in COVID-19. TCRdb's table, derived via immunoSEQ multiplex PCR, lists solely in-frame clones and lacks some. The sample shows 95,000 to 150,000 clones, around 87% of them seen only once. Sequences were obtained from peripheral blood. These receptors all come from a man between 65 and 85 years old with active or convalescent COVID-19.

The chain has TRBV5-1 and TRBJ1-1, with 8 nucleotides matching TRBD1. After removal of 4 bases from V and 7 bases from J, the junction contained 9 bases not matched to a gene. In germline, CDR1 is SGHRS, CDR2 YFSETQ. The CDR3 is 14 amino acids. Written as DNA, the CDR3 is TGCGCCAGCAGCACAGGACAGGGCATATATGAAGCTTTCTTT. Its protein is CASSTGQGIYEAFF.

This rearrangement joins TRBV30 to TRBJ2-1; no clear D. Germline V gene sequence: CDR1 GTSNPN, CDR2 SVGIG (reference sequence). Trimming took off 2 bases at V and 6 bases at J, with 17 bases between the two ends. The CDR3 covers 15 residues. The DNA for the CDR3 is TGTGCCTGGAGTACCGGCCTTCTAGATGGCAATGAGCAGTTCTTC. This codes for CAWSTGLLDGNEQFF. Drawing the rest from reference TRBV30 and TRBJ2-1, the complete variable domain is SQTIHQWPATLVQPVGSPLSLECTVEGTSNPNLYWYRQAAGRGLQLLFYSVGIGQISSEVPQNLSASRPQDRQFILSSKKLLLSDSGFYLCAWSTGLLDGNEQFFGPGTRLTVL.

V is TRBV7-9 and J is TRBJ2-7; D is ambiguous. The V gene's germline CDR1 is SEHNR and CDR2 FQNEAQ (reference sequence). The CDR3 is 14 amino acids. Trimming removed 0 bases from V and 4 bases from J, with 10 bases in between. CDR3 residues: CASSLASAGYEQYF. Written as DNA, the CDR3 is TGTGCCAGCAGCTTAGCGAGTGCCGGTTACGAGCAGTACTTC.

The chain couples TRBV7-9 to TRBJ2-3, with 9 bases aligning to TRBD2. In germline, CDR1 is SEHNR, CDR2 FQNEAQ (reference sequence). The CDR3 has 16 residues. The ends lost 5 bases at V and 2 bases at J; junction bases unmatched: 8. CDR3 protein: CASSPRLAEITDTQYF. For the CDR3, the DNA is TGTGCCAGCAGCCCCCGACTAGCGGAGATCACAGATACGCAGTATTTT. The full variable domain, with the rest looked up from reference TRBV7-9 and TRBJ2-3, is DTGVSQNPRHKITKRGQNVTFRCDPISEHNRLYWYRQTLGQGPEFLTYFQNEAQLEKSRLLSDRFSAERPKGSFSTLEIQRTEQGDSAMYLCASSPRLAEITDTQYFGPGTRLTVL.

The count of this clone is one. CDR3 DNA: TGTGCCAGCAGCCAAGAAAGGGAACACAGGGAGCAGTACTTC. Protein sequence: CASSQEREHREQYF. The chain combines TRBV3-1 (or the pseudogene TRBV3-2) with TRBJ2-7; D might be TRBD1 (5 bases). The length of the CDR3 is 14 residues. Trimming took off 0 bases at V and 7 bases at J, with 13 bases between the two ends. CDR1 is LGHDT and CDR2 is YNNKEL in the germline V gene (reference sequence).

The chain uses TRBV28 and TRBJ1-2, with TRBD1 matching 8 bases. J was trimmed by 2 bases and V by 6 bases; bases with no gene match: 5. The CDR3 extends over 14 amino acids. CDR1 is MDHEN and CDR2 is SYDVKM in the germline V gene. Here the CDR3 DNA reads TGTGCCAGCAGAGCGGGACAGGCAAACTATGGCTACACCTTC. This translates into CASRAGQANYGYTF.

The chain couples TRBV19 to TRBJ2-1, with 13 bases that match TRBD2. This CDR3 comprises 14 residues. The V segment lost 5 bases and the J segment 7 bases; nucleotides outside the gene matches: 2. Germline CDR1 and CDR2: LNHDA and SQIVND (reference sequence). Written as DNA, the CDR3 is TGTGCCAGTAGTCCGACTAGCGGGAGGAATGAGCAGTTCTTC. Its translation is CASSPTSGRNEQFF.

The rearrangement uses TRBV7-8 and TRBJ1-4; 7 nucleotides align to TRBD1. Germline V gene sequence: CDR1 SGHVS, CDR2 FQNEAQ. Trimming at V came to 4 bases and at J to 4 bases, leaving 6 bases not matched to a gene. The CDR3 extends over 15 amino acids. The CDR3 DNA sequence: TGTGCCAGCAGCTCCATGACAGGGTATAATGAAAAACTGTTTTTT. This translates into CASSSMTGYNEKLFF.

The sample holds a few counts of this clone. CDR3 in amino acids: CTSSQIGTSVYNEQFF. CDR3 DNA sequence: TGCACCAGCAGCCAAATCGGGACTAGCGTCTACAATGAGCAGTTCTTC. This chain links TRBV1 with TRBJ2-1; the table assigns TRBD2, which was not confirmed against the DNA. TRBV1 is a listed pseudogene. The CDR3 has 16 amino acids.

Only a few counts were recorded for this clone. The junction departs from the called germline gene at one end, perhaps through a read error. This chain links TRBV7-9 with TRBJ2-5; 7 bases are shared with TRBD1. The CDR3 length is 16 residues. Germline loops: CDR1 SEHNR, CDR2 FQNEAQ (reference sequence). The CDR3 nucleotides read TGTGCCAGCAGCTTGGCCATAGGGGGCGACCATGAGACCCAGTACTTC. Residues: CASSLAIGGDHETQYF. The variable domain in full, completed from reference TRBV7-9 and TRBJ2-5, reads DTGVSQNPRHKITKRGQNVTFRCDPISEHNRLYWYRQTLGQGPEFLTYFQNEAQLEKSRLLSDRFSAERPKGSFSTLEIQRTEQGDSAMYLCASSLAIGGDHETQYFGPGTRLLVL.

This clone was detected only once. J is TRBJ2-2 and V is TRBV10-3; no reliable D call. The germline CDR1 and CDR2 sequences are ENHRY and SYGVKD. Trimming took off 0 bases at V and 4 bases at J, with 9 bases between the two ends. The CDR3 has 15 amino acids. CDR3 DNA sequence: TGTGCCATCAGTGAGTCGGAACGAGGCACCGGGGAGCTGTTTTTT. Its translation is CAISESERGTGELFF.

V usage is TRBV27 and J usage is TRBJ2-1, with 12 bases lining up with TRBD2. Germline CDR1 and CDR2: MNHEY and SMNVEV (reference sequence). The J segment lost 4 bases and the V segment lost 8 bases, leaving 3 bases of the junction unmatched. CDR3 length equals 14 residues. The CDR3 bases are TGTGCCAGCGGGGGACTAGCGGGTTACAATGAGCAGTTCTTC. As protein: CASGGLAGYNEQFF.

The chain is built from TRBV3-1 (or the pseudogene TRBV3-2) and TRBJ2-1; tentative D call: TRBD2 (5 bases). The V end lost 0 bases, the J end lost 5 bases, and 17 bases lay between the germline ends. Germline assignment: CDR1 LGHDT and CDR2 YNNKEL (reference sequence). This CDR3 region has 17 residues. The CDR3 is CASSQDKWSGNHNEQFF. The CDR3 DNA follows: TGTGCCAGCAGCCAAGATAAGTGGAGCGGAAACCACAATGAGCAGTTCTTC.

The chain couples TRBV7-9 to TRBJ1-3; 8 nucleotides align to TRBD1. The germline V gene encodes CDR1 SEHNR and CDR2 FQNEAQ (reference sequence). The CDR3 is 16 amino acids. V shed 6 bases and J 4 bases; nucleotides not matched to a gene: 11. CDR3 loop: CASRKTGAPGGNTIYF. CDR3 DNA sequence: TGTGCCAGCAGAAAGACAGGGGCCCCCGGGGGAAACACCATATATTTT.

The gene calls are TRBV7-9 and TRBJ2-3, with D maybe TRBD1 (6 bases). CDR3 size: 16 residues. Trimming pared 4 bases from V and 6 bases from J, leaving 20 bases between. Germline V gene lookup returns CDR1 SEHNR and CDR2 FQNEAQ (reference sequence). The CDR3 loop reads CASSSPQGIRSDTQYF. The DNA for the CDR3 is TGTGCCAGCAGCTCCCCGCAGGGGATTCGTTCGGATACGCAGTATTTT.

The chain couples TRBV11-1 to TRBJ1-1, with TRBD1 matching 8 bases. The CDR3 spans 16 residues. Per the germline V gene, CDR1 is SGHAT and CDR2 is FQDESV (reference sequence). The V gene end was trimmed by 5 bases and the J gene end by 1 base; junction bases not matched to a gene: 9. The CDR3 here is CASSLLPTGENTEAFF. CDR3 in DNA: TGTGCCAGCAGCCTCCTGCCGACAGGGGAGAACACTGAAGCTTTCTTT.

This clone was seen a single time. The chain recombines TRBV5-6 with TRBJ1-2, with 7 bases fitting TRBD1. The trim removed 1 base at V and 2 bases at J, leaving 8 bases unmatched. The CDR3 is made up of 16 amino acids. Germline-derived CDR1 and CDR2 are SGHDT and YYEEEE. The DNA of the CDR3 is TGTGCCAGCAGCTTGATACGACAGGGCACCAACTATGGCTACACCTTC. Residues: CASSLIRQGTNYGYTF.

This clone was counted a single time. The CDR3 DNA follows: TGTGCCAGTAGTCAGCGGCCGACAGGGGCCGCCAATCAGCCCCAGCATTTT. It specifies CASSQRPTGAANQPQHF. The chain is built from TRBV19 and TRBJ1-5, with TRBD1 matching over 8 bases. Unmatched junction bases numbered 12, after V lost 5 bases and J lost 3 bases. Germline CDR1 reads LNHDA; CDR2 reads SQIVND (reference sequence). The CDR3 length is 17 residues.